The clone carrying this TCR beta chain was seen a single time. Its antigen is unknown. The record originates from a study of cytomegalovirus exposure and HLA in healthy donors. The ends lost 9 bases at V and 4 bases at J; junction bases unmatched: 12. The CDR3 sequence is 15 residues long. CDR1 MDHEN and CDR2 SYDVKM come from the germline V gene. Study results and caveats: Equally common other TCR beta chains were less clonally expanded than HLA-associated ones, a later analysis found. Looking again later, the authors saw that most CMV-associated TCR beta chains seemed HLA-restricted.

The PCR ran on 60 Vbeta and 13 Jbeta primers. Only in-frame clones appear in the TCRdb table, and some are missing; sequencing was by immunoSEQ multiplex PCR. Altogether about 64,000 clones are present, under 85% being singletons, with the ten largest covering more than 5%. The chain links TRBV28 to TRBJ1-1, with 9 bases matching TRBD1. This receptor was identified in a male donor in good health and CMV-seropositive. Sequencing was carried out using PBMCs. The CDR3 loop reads CASDHRDREGTEAFF. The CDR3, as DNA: TGTGCCAGTGACCACCGGGACAGGGAAGGCACTGAAGCTTTCTTT.